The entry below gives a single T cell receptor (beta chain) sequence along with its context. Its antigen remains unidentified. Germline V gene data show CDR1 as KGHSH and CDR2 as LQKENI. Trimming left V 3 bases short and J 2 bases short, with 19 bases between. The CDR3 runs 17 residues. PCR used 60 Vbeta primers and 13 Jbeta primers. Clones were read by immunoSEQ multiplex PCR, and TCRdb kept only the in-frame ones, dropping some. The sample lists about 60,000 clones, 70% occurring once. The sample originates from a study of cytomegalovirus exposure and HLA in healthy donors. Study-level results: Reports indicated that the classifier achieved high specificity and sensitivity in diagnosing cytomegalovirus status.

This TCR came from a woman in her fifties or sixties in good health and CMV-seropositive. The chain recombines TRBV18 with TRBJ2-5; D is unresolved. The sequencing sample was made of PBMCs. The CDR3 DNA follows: TGTGCCAGCTCACCGTTCCTCCAATTGGCCGAACAAGAGACCCAGTACTTC. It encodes CASSPFLQLAEQETQYF. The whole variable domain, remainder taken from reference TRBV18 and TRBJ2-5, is NAGVMQNPRHLVRRRGQEARLRCSPMKGHSHVYWYRQLPEEGLKFMVYLQKENIIDESGMPKERFSAEFPKEGPSILRIQQVVRGDSAAYFCASSPFLQLAEQETQYFGPGTRLLVL.